These 23 T cell receptor beta chains originate from one sample sequenced in a study of shared clonotypes between healthy human individuals. Method: immunoSEQ multiplex PCR; TCRdb's copy keeps in-frame clones and lacks some. The sample consists of some 2.4 million clones, under 95% of them appearing once. Sequencing used naive CD4+ T cells from PBMCs. Subset given: CD45RA+ positively selected. The receptors derive from a man aged 18 to 29 in good health. Some clones in this sample may be carry-over from other donors' samples.

V gene TRBV11-3 combines with J gene TRBJ2-7; tentatively, D is TRBD2 (5 bases). Germline loops: CDR1 SGHNT, CDR2 YENEEA. The CDR3 contains 15 residues. V was shortened by 6 bases and J by 2 bases, with 17 bases between the two germline ends. In nucleotides, the CDR3 is TGTGCCAGCAGTAAAGGCCCGCGGGCTACCTACGAGCAGTACTTC. This gives the protein CASSKGPRATYEQYF.

This clone was recorded only once. Other nucleotide sequences in the sample specify the same CDR3. The chain carries TRBV7-2 and TRBJ1-1; D is perhaps TRBD1 (5 bases). The CDR3 extends over 15 amino acids. V lost 1 base and J 1 base, leaving 10 bases between the germline ends. The germline V gene encodes CDR1 SGHTA and CDR2 FQGNSA. This CDR3 reads CASSLGGVGNTEAFF. The CDR3 DNA follows: TGTGCCAGCAGCTTAGGAGGGGTGGGGAACACTGAAGCTTTCTTT.

The J gene is TRBJ2-5, the V gene TRBV6-5, with D perhaps TRBD1 or TRBD2 (5 bases each). The end of the DNA aligns better with TRBJ2-7, so the J call may be wrong. The CDR3 sequence is 15 residues long. Germline V gives CDR1 MNHEY, CDR2 SVGAGI. DNA for the CDR3: TGTGCCAGCAGCCGAGCAGGGACCCTTTACTACGAGCAGTACTTC. This sequence encodes CASSRAGTLYYEQYF.

This chain connects TRBV7-3 to TRBJ2-3, with TRBD2 identical over 8 bases. Germline CDR1 and CDR2: SGHTA and FQGTGA. The CDR3 contains 15 residues. Trimming at V came to 5 bases and at J to 6 bases, leaving 10 bases not matched to a gene. The CDR3 DNA reads as TGTGCCAGCAGCCACGGGGGGGGCGGATCGGATACGCAGTATTTT. The encoded protein is CASSHGGGGSDTQYF.

The chain combines TRBV6-1 with TRBJ2-1; 10 nucleotides line up with TRBD2. Trimming at V came to 8 bases and at J to 6 bases, leaving 10 bases not matched to a gene. The CDR3 runs 15 residues. Germline V gene data show CDR1 as MNHNS and CDR2 as SASEGT. The CDR3 loop reads CASRRGAGGPNEQFF. Written as DNA, the CDR3 is TGTGCCAGCCGAAGAGGAGCGGGAGGGCCCAATGAGCAGTTCTTC.

The chain joins TRBV18 to TRBJ1-2, with D tentatively TRBD1 (5 bases). Germline V CDR1 and CDR2: KGHSH, LQKENI. The CDR3 totals 15 residues. The germline V and J ends were trimmed by 2 bases and 7 bases, with 17 bases remaining between them. The CDR3 region is CASSPSPGGEFGYTF. CDR3 bases: TGTGCCAGCTCACCATCCCCTGGGGGGGAGTTTGGCTACACCTTC.

V usage is TRBV19 and J usage is TRBJ2-7, with no clear D. Germline V lookup: CDR1 LNHDA, CDR2 SQIVND (reference sequence). V gave up 9 bases and J gave up 3 bases, with 3 bases separating them. CDR3 length: 9 amino acids. CDR3 DNA: TGTGCCAGCTTCTACGAGCAGTACTTC. It is translated as CASFYEQYF. The whole variable domain, filled in from reference TRBV19 and TRBJ2-7, reads DGGITQSPKYLFRKEGQNVTLSCEQNLNHDAMYWYRQDPGQGLRLIYYSQIVNDFQKGDIAEGYSVSREKKESFPLTVTSAQKNPTAFYLCASFYEQYFGPGTRLTVT.

V and J are TRBV6-4 and TRBJ2-5, with D unresolved. CDR3 length: 19 residues. Germline V CDR1 and CDR2: MRHNA, SNTAGT. Trimming shortened V by 0 bases and J by 2 bases, and 22 bases separated the two germline ends. The CDR3 DNA reads as TGTGCCAGCAGTGACTCGATGGAATCCAGGCCATTACTTCAAGAGACCCAGTACTTC. Amino acids: CASSDSMESRPLLQETQYF.

The chain has TRBV14 and TRBJ2-7; possibly TRBD1 for D (5 bases). CDR1 and CDR2 (germline): SGHDN, FVKESK. The CDR3 is 16 amino acids. V shed 1 base and J shed 2 bases, with 15 bases lying between them. CDR3 amino acids: CASSQARFTGTYEQYF. DNA of the CDR3: TGTGCCAGCAGCCAAGCGAGATTTACAGGAACCTACGAGCAGTACTTC.

The chain carries TRBV15 and TRBJ2-5, with a weak D call TRBD2 (5 bases). Germline V lookup: CDR1 LNHNV, CDR2 YYDKDF (reference sequence). Trimming left V 5 bases short and J 4 bases short, with 5 bases between. The CDR3 is 11 residues long. The CDR3 DNA is TGTGCCACCAGCGAGGGAGAGACCCAGTACTTC. Its translation is CATSEGETQYF. The full variable domain, with the rest looked up from reference TRBV15 and TRBJ2-5, is DAMVIQNPRYQVTQFGKPVTLSCSQTLNHNVMYWYQQKSSQAPKLLFHYYDKDFNNEADTPDNFQSRRPNTSFCFLDIRSPGLGDTAMYLCATSEGETQYFGPGTRLLVL.

CDR3 DNA: TGTGCCAGCAGCTTCATCCGGGGGTTCACCGGGGAGCTGTTTTTT. Its protein is CASSFIRGFTGELFF. The genes are TRBV7-9 and TRBJ2-2; tentative D call: TRBD2 (6 bases). CDR3 length: 15 residues. Trimming took off 3 bases at V and 4 bases at J, with 12 bases between the two ends. The germline V gene has CDR1 SEHNR and CDR2 FQNEAQ (reference sequence). Full variable domain (outside the CDR3, taken from reference TRBV7-9 and TRBJ2-2): DTGVSQNPRHKITKRGQNVTFRCDPISEHNRLYWYRQTLGQGPEFLTYFQNEAQLEKSRLLSDRFSAERPKGSFSTLEIQRTEQGDSAMYLCASSFIRGFTGELFFGEGSRLTVL.

This clone has a single count. The chain is built from TRBV5-6 and TRBJ2-3; D remains unclear. The CDR3 spans 15 residues. Germline loops: CDR1 SGHDT, CDR2 YYEEEE. V was cut by 0 bases and J by 2 bases, with 10 bases left in between. This chain's CDR3 is CASSLGPALTDTQYF. The CDR3 bases are TGTGCCAGCAGCTTGGGTCCGGCCCTCACAGATACGCAGTATTTT. Full variable domain (outside the CDR3, taken from reference TRBV5-6 and TRBJ2-3): DAGVTQSPTHLIKTRGQQVTLRCSPKSGHDTVSWYQQALGQGPQFIFQYYEEEERQRGNFPDRFSGHQFPNYSSELNVNALLLGDSALYLCASSLGPALTDTQYFGPGTRLTVL.

The V call is TRBV7-8, the J call TRBJ1-1, with D tentatively TRBD1 (5 bases). There are 15 residues in the CDR3. Trimming stripped 5 bases from V and 0 bases from J, with 13 bases between. The germline V gene has CDR1 SGHVS and CDR2 FQNEAQ. CDR3 residues: CASSAQGTMNTEAFF. The CDR3 DNA reads as TGTGCCAGCAGCGCGCAGGGTACCATGAACACTGAAGCTTTCTTT.

The CDR3 reads CASSFRWDGLYF. CDR3 DNA sequence: TGTGCCAGCAGTTTTAGGTGGGACGGCCTTTACTTC. The rearrangement uses TRBV28 and TRBJ2-5; D is perhaps TRBD1 or TRBD2 (5 bases each). This CDR3 comprises 12 residues. The V end was cut by 3 bases, the J end by 14 bases, with 16 bases between. Germline CDR1 and CDR2: MDHEN and SYDVKM.

The V call is TRBV5-1, the J call TRBJ1-2; TRBD1 agrees at 9 bases. Germline CDR1 is SGHRS and CDR2 is YFSETQ. The CDR3 is made up of 15 amino acids. V gave up 5 bases and J gave up 6 bases; unmatched junction bases: 11. CDR3 sequence: CASRKTTGGDDGYTF. For the CDR3, the DNA is TGCGCCAGCAGAAAAACAACAGGGGGCGACGATGGCTACACCTTC.

The rearrangement uses TRBV14 and TRBJ2-7; the D gene could be TRBD1 or TRBD2 (5 bases each). Trimming took off 1 base at V and 3 bases at J, with 16 bases between the two ends. The V gene's germline CDR1 is SGHDN and CDR2 FVKESK. The length of the CDR3 is 16 residues. The DNA of the CDR3 is TGTGCCAGCAGCCAAGTCTCGGGGCTACTTTACTACGAGCAGTACTTC. Amino acids: CASSQVSGLLYYEQYF.

The chain couples TRBV5-1 to TRBJ2-5; D not resolved. The V end was cut by 4 bases, the J end by 4 bases, with 5 bases between. Germline CDR1 reads SGHRS; CDR2 reads YFSETQ. The length of the CDR3 is 11 residues. The CDR3 nucleotides read TGCGCCAGCAGCCAAGGAGAGACCCAGTACTTC. Translating gives CASSQGETQYF.

V usage is TRBV5-4 and J usage is TRBJ2-2, with a possible D match to TRBD1 (6 bases). Deletions cut 5 bases from V and 3 bases from J, with 14 bases between. This CDR3 is built from 15 residues. The germline V gene has CDR1 SGHNT and CDR2 YYREEE (reference sequence). This CDR3 is CASSKAPGDTGELFF. Here the CDR3 DNA reads TGTGCCAGCAGTAAAGCGCCAGGGGACACCGGGGAGCTGTTTTTT.

The sample holds one count of this clone. V usage is TRBV5-4 and J usage is TRBJ2-1, with 8 bases fitting TRBD2. The junction had 8 bases not matched to a gene; V was cut back by 2 bases and J by 7 bases. CDR1 and CDR2 from the germline V gene are SGHNT and YYREEE (reference sequence). The CDR3 length is 15 residues. The CDR3 loop reads CASSFPGGVRNEQFF. CDR3 nucleotide sequence: TGTGCCAGCAGCTTCCCGGGAGGGGTGAGGAATGAGCAGTTCTTC.

The chain employs TRBV19 and TRBJ2-7; 9 nucleotides line up with TRBD1. Germline CDR1 is LNHDA and CDR2 is SQIVND (reference sequence). The V and J ends lost 4 bases and 4 bases, in that order; junction bases with no gene match: 2. This CDR3 has 13 residues. The CDR3 protein is CASSRTGEYEQYF. The CDR3 coding sequence is TGTGCCAGTAGTAGGACAGGGGAATACGAGCAGTACTTC.

As to this clone: This sample also contains other DNA sequences that code for the same CDR3. V gene TRBV6-5 combines with J gene TRBJ1-1, with TRBD1 as a possible D gene (5 bases). The germline V gene encodes CDR1 MNHEY and CDR2 SVGAGI. CDR3 length equals 11 residues. V was cut by 6 bases and J by 7 bases, with 9 bases left in between. The CDR3 bases are TGTGCCAGCAGCCAGGGTCTTGAAGCTTTCTTT. Protein product: CASSQGLEAFF.

The genes are TRBV5-8 and TRBJ2-2; perhaps TRBD2 as D (6 bases). Germline V gene data show CDR1 as SGHTS and CDR2 as YDEGEE. The V and J ends lost 4 bases and 4 bases respectively, with 17 bases between them. This CDR3 is 16 amino acids long. Here the CDR3 DNA reads TGTGCCAGCAGCCGATGGGTTCCAGCGGGCACCGGGGAGCTGTTTTTT. Translation: CASSRWVPAGTGELFF.

The V gene is TRBV25-1, the J gene TRBJ2-7; D gene unclear. Trimming cost V 4 bases and J 1 base, with 14 bases left between them. CDR3 length: 15 residues. Germline assignment: CDR1 MGHDK and CDR2 SYGVNS. CDR3 protein: CASSAEEMVSYEQYF. CDR3 sequence (DNA): TGTGCCAGCAGTGCGGAAGAAATGGTATCCTACGAGCAGTACTTC.